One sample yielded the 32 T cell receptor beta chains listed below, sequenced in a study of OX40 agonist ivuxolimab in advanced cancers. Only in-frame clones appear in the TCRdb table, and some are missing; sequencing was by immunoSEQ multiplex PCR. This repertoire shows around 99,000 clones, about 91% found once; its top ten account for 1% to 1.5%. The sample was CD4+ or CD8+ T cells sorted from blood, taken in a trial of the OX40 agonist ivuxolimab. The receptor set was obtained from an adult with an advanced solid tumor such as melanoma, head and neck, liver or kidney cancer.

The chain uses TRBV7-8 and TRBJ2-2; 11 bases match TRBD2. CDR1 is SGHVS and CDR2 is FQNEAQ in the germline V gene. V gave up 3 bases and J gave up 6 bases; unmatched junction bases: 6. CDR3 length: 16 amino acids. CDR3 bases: TGTGCCAGCAGCTTGCCTAGCGGGAGGCCCCCCGGGGAGCTGTTTTTT. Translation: CASSLPSGRPPGELFF.

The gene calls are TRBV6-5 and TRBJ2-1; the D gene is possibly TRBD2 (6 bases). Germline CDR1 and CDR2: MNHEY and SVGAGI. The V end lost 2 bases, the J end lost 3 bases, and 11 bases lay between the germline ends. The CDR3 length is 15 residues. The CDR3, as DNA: TGTGCCAGCAGTTACGTCGGGAGCGACTACAATGAGCAGTTCTTC. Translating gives CASSYVGSDYNEQFF.

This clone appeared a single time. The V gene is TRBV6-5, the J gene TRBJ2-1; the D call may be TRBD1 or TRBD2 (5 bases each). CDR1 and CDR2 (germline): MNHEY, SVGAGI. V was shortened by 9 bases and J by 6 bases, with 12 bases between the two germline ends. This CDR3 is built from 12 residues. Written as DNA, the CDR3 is TGTGCCAGTGGGACGAGCGGCAATGAGCAGTTCTTC. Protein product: CASGTSGNEQFF.

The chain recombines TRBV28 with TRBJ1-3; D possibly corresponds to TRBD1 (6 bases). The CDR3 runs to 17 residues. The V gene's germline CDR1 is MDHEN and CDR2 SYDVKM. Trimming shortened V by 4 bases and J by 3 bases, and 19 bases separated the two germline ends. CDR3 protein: CASSSARGEMFGNTIYF. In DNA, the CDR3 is TGTGCCAGCAGTTCCGCCAGGGGCGAAATGTTTGGAAACACCATATATTTT.

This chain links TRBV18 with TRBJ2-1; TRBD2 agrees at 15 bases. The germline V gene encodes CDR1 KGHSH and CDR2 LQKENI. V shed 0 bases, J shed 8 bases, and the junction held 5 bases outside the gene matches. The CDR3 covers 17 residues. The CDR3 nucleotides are TGTGCCAGCTCACCACCCGGACTAGCGGGAGGGGAAGATGAGCAGTTCTTC. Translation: CASSPPGLAGGEDEQFF.

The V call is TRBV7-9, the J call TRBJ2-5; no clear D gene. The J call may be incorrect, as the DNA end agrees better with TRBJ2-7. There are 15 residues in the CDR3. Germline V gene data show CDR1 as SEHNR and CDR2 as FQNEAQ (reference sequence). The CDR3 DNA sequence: TGTGCCAGCAGCTTTCAGGCAGCGCGGTTCTACGAGCAGTACTTC. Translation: CASSFQAARFYEQYF.

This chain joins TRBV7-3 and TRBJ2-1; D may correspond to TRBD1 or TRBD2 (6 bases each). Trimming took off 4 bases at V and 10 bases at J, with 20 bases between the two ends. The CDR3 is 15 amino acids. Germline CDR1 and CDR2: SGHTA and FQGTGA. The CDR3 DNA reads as TGTGCCAGCAGCTCGGAGGGAACAGGGTTCAGGGAGCAGTTCTTC. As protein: CASSSEGTGFREQFF.

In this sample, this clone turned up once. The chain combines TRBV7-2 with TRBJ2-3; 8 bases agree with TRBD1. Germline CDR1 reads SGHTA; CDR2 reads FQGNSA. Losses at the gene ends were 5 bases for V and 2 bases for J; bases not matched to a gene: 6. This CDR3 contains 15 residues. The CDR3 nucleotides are TGTGCCAGCAGCCTAAACAGGGGGGACACAGATACGCAGTATTTT. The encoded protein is CASSLNRGDTDTQYF.

The CDR3 loop is CASSQGPNTEAFF. The CDR3, as DNA: TGCGCCAGCAGCCAGGGTCCGAACACTGAAGCTTTCTTT. The chain joins TRBV5-1 to TRBJ1-1, with a possible D match to TRBD1 (5 bases). There are 13 residues in the CDR3. V shed 4 bases and J shed 1 base, with 8 bases lying between them. Germline lookup yields CDR1 SGHRS and CDR2 YFSETQ.

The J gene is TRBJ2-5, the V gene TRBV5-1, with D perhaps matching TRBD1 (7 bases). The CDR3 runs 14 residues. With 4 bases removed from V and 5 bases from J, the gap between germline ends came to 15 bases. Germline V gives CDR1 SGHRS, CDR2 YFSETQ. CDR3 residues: CASSPTSGGETQYF. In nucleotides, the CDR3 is TGCGCCAGCAGCCCAACCTCAGGGGGGGAGACCCAGTACTTC.

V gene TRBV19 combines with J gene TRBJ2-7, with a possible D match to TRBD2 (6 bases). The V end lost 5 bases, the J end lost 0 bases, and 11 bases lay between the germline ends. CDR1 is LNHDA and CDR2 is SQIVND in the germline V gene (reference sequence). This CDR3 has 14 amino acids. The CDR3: CASSAGGYSYEQYF. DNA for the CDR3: TGTGCCAGTAGTGCCGGGGGATACTCCTACGAGCAGTACTTC.

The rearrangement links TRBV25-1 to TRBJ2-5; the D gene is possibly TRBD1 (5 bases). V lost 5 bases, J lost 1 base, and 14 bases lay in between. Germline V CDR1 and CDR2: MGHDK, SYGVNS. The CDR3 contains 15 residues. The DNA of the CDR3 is TGTGCCAGCAGTCCCCTTACCGACAGCCAAGAGACCCAGTACTTC. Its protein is CASSPLTDSQETQYF.

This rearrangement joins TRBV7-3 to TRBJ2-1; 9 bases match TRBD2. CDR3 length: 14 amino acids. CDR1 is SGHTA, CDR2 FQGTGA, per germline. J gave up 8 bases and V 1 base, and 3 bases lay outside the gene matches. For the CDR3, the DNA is TGTGCCAGCAGCTTAATAGCGGGAGTGGATGAGCAGTTCTTC. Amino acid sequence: CASSLIAGVDEQFF.

In nucleotides, the CDR3 is TGTGCCAGCAGCCTAAGATGGGACTACCCGACCGGGGAGCTGTTTTTT. Its protein is CASSLRWDYPTGELFF. This rearrangement joins TRBV7-2 to TRBJ2-2; 7 bases line up with TRBD2. J lost 5 bases, V lost 5 bases, and 11 bases had no gene match. Germline V CDR1 and CDR2: SGHTA, FQGNSA. There are 16 residues in the CDR3.

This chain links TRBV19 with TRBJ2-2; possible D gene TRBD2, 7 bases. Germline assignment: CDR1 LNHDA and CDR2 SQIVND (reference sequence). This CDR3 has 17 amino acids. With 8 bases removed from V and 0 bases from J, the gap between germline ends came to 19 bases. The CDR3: CASSRGPSGANTGELFF. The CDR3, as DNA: TGTGCCAGTTCCAGGGGACCCAGCGGGGCGAACACCGGGGAGCTGTTTTTT.

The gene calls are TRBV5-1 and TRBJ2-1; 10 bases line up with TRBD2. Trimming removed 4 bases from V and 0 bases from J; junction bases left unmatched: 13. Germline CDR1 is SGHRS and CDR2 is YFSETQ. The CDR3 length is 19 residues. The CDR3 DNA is TGCGCCAGCAGCGGGTCCGGGACTAGCGATTCGAGCTCCTACAATGAGCAGTTCTTC. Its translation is CASSGSGTSDSSSYNEQFF.

CDR3 residues: CASRSTGSQPQHF. In DNA, the CDR3 is TGTGCCAGCAGGTCGACAGGGTCTCAGCCCCAGCATTTT. The V call is TRBV28, the J call TRBJ1-5; 7 positions match TRBD1. The CDR3 runs 13 residues. Germline V gives CDR1 MDHEN, CDR2 SYDVKM. V dropped 6 bases and J dropped 6; count of bases not matched to a gene: 5.

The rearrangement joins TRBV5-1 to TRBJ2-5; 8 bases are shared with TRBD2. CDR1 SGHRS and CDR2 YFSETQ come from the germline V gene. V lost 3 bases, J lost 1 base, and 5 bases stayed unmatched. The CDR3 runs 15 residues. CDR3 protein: CASSSGGTSQETQYF. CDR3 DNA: TGCGCCAGCAGCTCGGGGGGGACCTCCCAAGAGACCCAGTACTTC. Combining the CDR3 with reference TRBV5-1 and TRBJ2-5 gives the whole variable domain KAGVTQTPRYLIKTRGQQVTLSCSPISGHRSVSWYQQTPGQGLQFLFEYFSETQRNKGNFPGRFSGRQFSNSRSEMNVSTLELGDSALYLCASSSGGTSQETQYFGPGTRLLVL.

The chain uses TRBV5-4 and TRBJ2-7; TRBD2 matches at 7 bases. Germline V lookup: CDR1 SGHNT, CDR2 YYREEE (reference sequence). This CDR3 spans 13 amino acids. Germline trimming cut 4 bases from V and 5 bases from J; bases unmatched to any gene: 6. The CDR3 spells CASSPGRGDEQYF. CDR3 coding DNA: TGTGCCAGCAGCCCCGGCCGGGGGGACGAGCAGTACTTC.

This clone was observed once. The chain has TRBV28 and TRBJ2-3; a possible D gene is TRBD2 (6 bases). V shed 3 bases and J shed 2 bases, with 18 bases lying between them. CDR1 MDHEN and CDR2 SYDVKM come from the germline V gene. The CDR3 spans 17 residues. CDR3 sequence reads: CASSFGISWRDTDTQYF. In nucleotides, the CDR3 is TGTGCCAGCAGTTTCGGTATATCGTGGAGGGACACAGATACGCAGTATTTT.

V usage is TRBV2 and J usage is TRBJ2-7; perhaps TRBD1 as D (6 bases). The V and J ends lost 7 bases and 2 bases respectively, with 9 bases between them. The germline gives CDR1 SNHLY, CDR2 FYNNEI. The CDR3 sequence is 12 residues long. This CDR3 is CASKNRAYEQYF. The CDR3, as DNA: TGTGCCAGCAAGAACAGGGCCTACGAGCAGTACTTC.

The CDR3 DNA follows: TGCGCCAGCAGCTTGGCTGCAGGCAAGACTGAAGCTTTCTTT. It encodes CASSLAAGKTEAFF. The J gene is TRBJ1-1, the V gene TRBV5-1, with unresolved D. The germline V gene encodes CDR1 SGHRS and CDR2 YFSETQ. CDR3 length: 14 residues. Deletions cut 0 bases from V and 5 bases from J, with 11 bases between.

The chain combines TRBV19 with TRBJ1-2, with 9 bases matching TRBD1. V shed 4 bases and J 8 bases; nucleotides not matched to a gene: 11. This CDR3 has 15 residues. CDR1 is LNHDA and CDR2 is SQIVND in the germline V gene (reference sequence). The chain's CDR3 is CASSTGQGRSSGYTF. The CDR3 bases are TGTGCCAGTAGTACCGGACAGGGGCGAAGTAGCGGCTACACCTTC. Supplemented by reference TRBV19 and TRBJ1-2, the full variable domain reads DGGITQSPKYLFRKEGQNVTLSCEQNLNHDAMYWYRQDPGQGLRLIYYSQIVNDFQKGDIAEGYSVSREKKESFPLTVTSAQKNPTAFYLCASSTGQGRSSGYTFGSGTRLTVV.

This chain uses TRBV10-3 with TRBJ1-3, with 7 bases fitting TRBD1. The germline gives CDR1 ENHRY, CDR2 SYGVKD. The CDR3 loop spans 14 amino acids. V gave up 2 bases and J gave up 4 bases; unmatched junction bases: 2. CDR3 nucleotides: TGTGCCATCAGTGAGCCGGGACAGGGAAACACCATATATTTT. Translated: CAISEPGQGNTIYF.

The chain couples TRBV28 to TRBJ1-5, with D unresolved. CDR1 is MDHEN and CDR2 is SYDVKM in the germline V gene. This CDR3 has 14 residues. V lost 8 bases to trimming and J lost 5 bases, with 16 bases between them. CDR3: CASSGGDKDQPQHF. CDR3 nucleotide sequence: TGTGCCAGCTCCGGCGGGGATAAAGATCAGCCCCAGCATTTT.

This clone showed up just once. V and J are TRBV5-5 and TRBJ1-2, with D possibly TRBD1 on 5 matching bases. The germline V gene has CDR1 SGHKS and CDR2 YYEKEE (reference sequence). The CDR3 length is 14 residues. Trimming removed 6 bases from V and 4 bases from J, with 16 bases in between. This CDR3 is CASTVLRDGYGYTF. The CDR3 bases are TGTGCCAGCACCGTCCTCCGGGACGGCTATGGCTACACCTTC.

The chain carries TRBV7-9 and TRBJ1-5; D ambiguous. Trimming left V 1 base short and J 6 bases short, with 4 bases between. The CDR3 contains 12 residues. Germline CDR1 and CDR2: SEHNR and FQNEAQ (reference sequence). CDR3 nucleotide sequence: TGTGCCAGCAGCTTAGAAGGTCAGCCCCAGCATTTT. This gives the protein CASSLEGQPQHF.

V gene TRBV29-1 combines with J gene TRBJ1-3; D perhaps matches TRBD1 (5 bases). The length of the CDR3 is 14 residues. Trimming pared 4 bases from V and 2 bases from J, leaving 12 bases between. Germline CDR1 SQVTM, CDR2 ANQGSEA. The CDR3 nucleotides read TGCAGCGTTGGGACCAGGGTACCTGGAAACACCATATATTTT. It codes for CSVGTRVPGNTIYF. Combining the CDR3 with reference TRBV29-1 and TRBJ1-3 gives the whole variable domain SAVISQKPSRDICQRGTSLTIQCQVDSQVTMMFWYRQQPGQSLTLIATANQGSEATYESGFVIDKFPISRPNLTFSTLTVSNMSPEDSSIYLCSVGTRVPGNTIYFGEGSWLTVV.

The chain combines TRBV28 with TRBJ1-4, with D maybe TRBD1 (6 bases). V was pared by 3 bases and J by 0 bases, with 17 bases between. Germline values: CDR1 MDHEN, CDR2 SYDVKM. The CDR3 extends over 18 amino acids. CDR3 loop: CASSFPQGRPATNEKLFF. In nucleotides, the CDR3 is TGTGCCAGCAGTTTCCCCCAGGGGCGACCTGCAACTAATGAAAAACTGTTTTTT.

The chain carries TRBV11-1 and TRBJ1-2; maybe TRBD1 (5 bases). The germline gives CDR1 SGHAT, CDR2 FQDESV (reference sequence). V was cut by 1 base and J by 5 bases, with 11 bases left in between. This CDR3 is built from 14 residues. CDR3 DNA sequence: TGTGCCAGCAGCTTAGGACAGCAGTGGTATGGCTACACCTTC. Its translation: CASSLGQQWYGYTF.

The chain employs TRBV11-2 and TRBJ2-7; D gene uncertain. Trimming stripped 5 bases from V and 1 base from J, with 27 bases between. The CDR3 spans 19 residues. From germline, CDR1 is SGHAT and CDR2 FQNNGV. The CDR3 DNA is TGTGCCAGCAGCCTTATCGTAGGGAATTCAATACCAAGTTCCTACGAGCAGTACTTC. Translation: CASSLIVGNSIPSSYEQYF. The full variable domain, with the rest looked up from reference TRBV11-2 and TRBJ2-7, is EAGVAQSPRYKIIEKRQSVAFWCNPISGHATLYWYQQILGQGPKLLIQFQNNGVVDDSQLPKDRFSAERLKGVDSTLKIQPAKLEDSAVYLCASSLIVGNSIPSSYEQYFGPGTRLTVT.

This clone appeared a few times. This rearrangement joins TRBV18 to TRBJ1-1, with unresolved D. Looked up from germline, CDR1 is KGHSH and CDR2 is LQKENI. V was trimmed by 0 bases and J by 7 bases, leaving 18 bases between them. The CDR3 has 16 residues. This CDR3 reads CASSPPPPGYEGEAFF. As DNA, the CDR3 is TGTGCCAGCTCACCACCCCCCCCGGGATATGAAGGTGAAGCTTTCTTT.